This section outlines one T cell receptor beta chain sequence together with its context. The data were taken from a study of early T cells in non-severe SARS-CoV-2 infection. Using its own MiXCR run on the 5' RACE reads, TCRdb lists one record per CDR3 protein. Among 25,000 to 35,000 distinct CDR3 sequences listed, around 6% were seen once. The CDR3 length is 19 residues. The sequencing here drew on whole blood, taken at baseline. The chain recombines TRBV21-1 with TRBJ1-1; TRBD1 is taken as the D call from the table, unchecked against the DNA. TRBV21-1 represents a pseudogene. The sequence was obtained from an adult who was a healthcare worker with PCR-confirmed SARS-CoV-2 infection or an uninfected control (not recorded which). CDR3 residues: CASSSPWGTDASVPTEAFF. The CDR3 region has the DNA TGTGCCAGCAGCTCTCCTTGGGGGACAGATGCGTCCGTTCCCACTGAAGCTTTCTTT.